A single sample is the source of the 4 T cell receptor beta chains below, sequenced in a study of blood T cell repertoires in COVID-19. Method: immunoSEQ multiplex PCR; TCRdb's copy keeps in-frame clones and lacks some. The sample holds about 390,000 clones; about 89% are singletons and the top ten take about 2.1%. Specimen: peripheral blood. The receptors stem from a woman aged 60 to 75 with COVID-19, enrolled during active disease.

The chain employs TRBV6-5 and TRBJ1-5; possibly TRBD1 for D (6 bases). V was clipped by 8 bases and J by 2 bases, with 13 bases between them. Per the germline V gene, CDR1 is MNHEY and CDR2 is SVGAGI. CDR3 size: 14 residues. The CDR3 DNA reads TGTGCCAGCCTAAACAGGGATGGCAATCAGCCCCAGCATTTT. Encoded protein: CASLNRDGNQPQHF.

The CDR3 region is CASRPGAVISRRETQYF. The CDR3 region has the DNA TGTGCCAGCAGGCCTGGTGCGGTTATAAGTAGGAGGGAGACCCAGTACTTC. The rearrangement joins TRBV5-4 to TRBJ2-5, with D tentatively TRBD2 (5 bases). The CDR3 totals 17 residues. In germline, CDR1 is SGHNT, CDR2 YYREEE (reference sequence). Between the trimmed V and J ends, which lost 5 bases and 5 bases, there was a span of 25 bases.

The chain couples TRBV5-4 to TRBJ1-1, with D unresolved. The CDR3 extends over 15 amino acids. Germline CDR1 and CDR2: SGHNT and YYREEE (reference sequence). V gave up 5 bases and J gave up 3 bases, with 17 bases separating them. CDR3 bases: TGTGCCAGCAGACCGGCGGCGGGAGTGGACACTGAAGCTTTCTTT. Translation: CASRPAAGVDTEAFF.

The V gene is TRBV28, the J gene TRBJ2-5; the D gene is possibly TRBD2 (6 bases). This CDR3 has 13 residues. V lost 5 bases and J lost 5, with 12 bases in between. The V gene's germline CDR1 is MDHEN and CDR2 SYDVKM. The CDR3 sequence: CASSDGGIETQYF. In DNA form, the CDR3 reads TGTGCCAGCAGTGATGGGGGGATCGAGACCCAGTACTTC.